These 6 T cell receptor beta chains were sequenced from one sample in a study of T cell clusters in autoimmune cytopenias (dated by TCRdb to between 2018 and 2020). Each sample's TRB amplification started from around 0.25 ug of peripheral blood genomic DNA, which corresponds to 38,000 or so genome equivalents. The run used an Illumina MiSeq. Multiplex PCR with a touch-down protocol amplified TRB rearrangements, with the TRB-A and TRB-B primer pools combined in a single tube. Through TCRdb reprocessing, the reads give one entry per CDR3 protein sequence; DNA is omitted. The sample's own table lists roughly 6,900 distinct CDR3 sequences. The biggest ten clones account for around 26% of the sample. The source material was peripheral blood. The receptors were gathered from a human donor with an autoimmune cytopenia or autoimmune hepatitis (not recorded which).

The chain employs TRBV29-1 and TRBJ2-2; TCRdb reports TRBD2, a call that lacks DNA to check it against. The CDR3 extends over 13 amino acids. The germline gives CDR1 SQVTM, CDR2 ANQGSEA. CDR3 sequence reads: CSIRTSGTGELFF.

The gene calls are TRBV9 and TRBJ2-2; TCRdb gives TRBD1 as the D gene, but with no DNA this cannot be confirmed. The CDR3 runs to 16 residues. Per germline, CDR1 SGDLS and CDR2 YYNGEE. CDR3 in amino acids: CASSVDLQGKTGELFF.

The gene calls are TRBV13 and TRBJ1-3; TCRdb's D gene call, TRBD1, goes unchecked for lack of DNA. In germline, CDR1 is PRHDT, CDR2 FYEKMQ (reference sequence). This CDR3 is built from 15 residues. CDR3 protein: CASSVRDRDRNTIYF.

This rearrangement joins TRBV5-1 to TRBJ2-6; TCRdb's D call of TRBD2 is untestable without DNA. The germline V gene has CDR1 SGHRS and CDR2 YFSETQ. The CDR3 extends over 19 amino acids. The CDR3 is CASSFGLAGSQSGANVLTF.

The chain has TRBV20-1 and TRBJ2-3; TCRdb selects TRBD1, and the lack of DNA leaves this call unchecked. CDR3 length: 15 amino acids. Germline assignment: CDR1 DFQATT and CDR2 SNEGSKA (reference sequence). CDR3: CSARIGQGVEDTQYF.

Its frequency marks this clonotype as medium-sized. CDR3 region: CASSLGLGADTQYF. The chain couples TRBV7-2 to TRBJ2-3; TCRdb calls TRBD1, which cannot be checked without DNA. CDR3 length equals 14 residues. The germline V gene encodes CDR1 SGHTA and CDR2 FQGNSA.